The 6 T cell receptor beta chains below were found in one sample sequenced in a study of radiotherapy plus CTLA-4 blockade in lung cancer. Some clones are missing from TCRdb's copy, which holds only in-frame ones; the method was immunoSEQ multiplex PCR. The sample comprises more than 25,000 clones, 79% of which are singletons, and over 15% rests with the top ten. The input for sequencing was peripheral blood, taken from a patient treated with radiotherapy plus ipilimumab. The receptors shown here come from a human donor with non-small cell lung cancer that progressed on radiotherapy plus ipilimumab.

J is TRBJ2-7 and V is TRBV19; a possible D gene is TRBD2 (5 bases). Germline V CDR1 and CDR2: LNHDA, SQIVND (reference sequence). The CDR3 length is 19 residues. With 9 bases removed from V and 5 bases from J, the gap between germline ends came to 35 bases. CDR3 sequence reads: CASKLPGLPAVERLNEQYF. The CDR3 coding sequence is TGTGCCAGCAAATTGCCTGGACTTCCTGCGGTCGAAAGATTAAACGAGCAGTACTTC.

This clone turned up a few times. The chain links TRBV6-6 to TRBJ1-1, with a weak D call TRBD1 (6 bases). Germline V gene data show CDR1 as MNHNY and CDR2 as SVGAGI (reference sequence). V was clipped by 2 bases and J by 2 bases, with 9 bases between them. The CDR3 has 14 amino acids. CDR3 loop: CASSYGGQNTEAFF. The CDR3 nucleotides are TGTGCCAGCAGTTACGGGGGGCAAAACACTGAAGCTTTCTTT.

The chain is built from TRBV5-1 and TRBJ1-1; weak D call: TRBD1 (5 bases). Germline V gene lookup returns CDR1 SGHRS and CDR2 YFSETQ. Trimming cost V 4 bases and J 3 bases, with 13 bases left between them. The CDR3 extends over 14 amino acids. Here the CDR3 DNA reads TGCGCCAGCAGCGCCGGCCCGGGGGACACTGAAGCTTTCTTT. Amino acid sequence: CASSAGPGDTEAFF. The entire variable domain, with the rest obtained from reference TRBV5-1 and TRBJ1-1, is as follows: KAGVTQTPRYLIKTRGQQVTLSCSPISGHRSVSWYQQTPGQGLQFLFEYFSETQRNKGNFPGRFSGRQFSNSRSEMNVSTLELGDSALYLCASSAGPGDTEAFFGQGTRLTVV.

The sample holds one count of this clone. The chain links TRBV5-1 to TRBJ1-1, with D possibly being TRBD1 (6 bases). Trimming left V 5 bases short and J 1 base short, with 12 bases between. Germline CDR1 and CDR2: SGHRS and YFSETQ. CDR3 length equals 14 residues. CDR3 loop: CASSLGHQNTEAFF. The CDR3 DNA follows: TGCGCCAGCAGTCTGGGACACCAGAACACTGAAGCTTTCTTT.

The J gene is TRBJ1-1, the V gene TRBV5-1; D not certain. CDR1 and CDR2 (germline): SGHRS, YFSETQ. V was shortened by 1 base and J by 9 bases, with 19 bases between the two germline ends. This CDR3 comprises 15 residues. CDR3 in amino acids: CASSLLSLTETKAFF. DNA of the CDR3: TGCGCCAGCAGCTTGCTATCCTTAACAGAAACTAAAGCTTTCTTT.

The chain carries TRBV5-1 and TRBJ1-4, with 9 nucleotides matching TRBD1. From germline, CDR1 is SGHRS and CDR2 YFSETQ. Trimming cost V 4 bases and J 14 bases; bases outside gene matches: 9. This CDR3 has 13 residues. CDR3 bases: TGCGCCAGCAGCCCGCGGGGACAGGGTTGGCTGTTTTTT. Translated, it gives CASSPRGQGWLFF.